This T cell receptor beta chain was observed in a study of T cells after yellow fever vaccination. About the research overall: Preparation used SMART-Seq v4 Ultra Low Input for the low-cell-number fractions.

TCRdb ran MiXCR on the 5' RACE reads and lists one entry per CDR3 protein. Of hundreds of thousands of distinct CDR3 sequences in the sample, around a sixth are singletons; the top ten hold 15% to 20%. The germline V gene encodes CDR1 MDHEN and CDR2 SYDVKM. V gave up 5 bases and J gave up 2 bases, with 21 bases separating them. The CDR3 consists of 17 residues. The specimen comprised PBMCs, sampled less than 6 days after the first yellow fever vaccination. J is TRBJ2-5 and V is TRBV28; D is tentatively TRBD1 or TRBD2 (6 bases each). The clonotype originates from a man in his late teens or twenties who received the YFV17D yellow fever vaccine. CDR3 residues: CASSLSRRRGAQETQYF. DNA of the CDR3: TGTGCCAGCAGTCTATCGAGGAGGAGGGGGGCACAAGAGACCCAGTACTTC.